This T cell receptor beta chain was captured in a study of OX40 agonist ivuxolimab in advanced cancers. V dropped 0 bases and J dropped 8; count of bases not matched to a gene: 4. The germline V gene has CDR1 SGDLS and CDR2 YYNGEE. The CDR3 spans 15 residues. If patients had autoimmune disease history or systemic immunosuppression, they were excluded. General study findings and limits: Expanded peripheral T-cell antigen specificity went undetermined. Partial responders at 0.1-3.0 mg/kg had among the lowest clonal expansion.

Using immunoSEQ multiplex PCR, the repertoire was profiled, and TCRdb retains in-frame clones only, with some absent. The sample has some 58,000 clones; 88% are singletons. On this clone itself: Its antigen is as yet unknown.

The chain links TRBV9 to TRBJ2-1, with 11 bases that match TRBD2. This TCR was sampled from an adult with an advanced solid tumor such as melanoma, head and neck, liver or kidney cancer. Sequenced material: CD4+ or CD8+ T cells sorted from blood, taken in a trial of the OX40 agonist ivuxolimab. CDR3 DNA: TGTGCCAGCAGCGTAGTAGCGGGAGGGCCCCATGAGCAGTTCTTC. Residues: CASSVVAGGPHEQFF. Variable domain in full (rest from reference TRBV9 and TRBJ2-1): DSGVTQTPKHLITATGQRVTLRCSPRSGDLSVYWYQQSLDQGLQFLIQYYNGEERAKGNILERFSAQQFPDLHSELNLSSLELGDSALYFCASSVVAGGPHEQFFGPGTRLTVL.